Listed below are T cell receptor beta chains from one sample, sequenced in a study of radiotherapy plus CTLA-4 blockade in lung cancer. Using immunoSEQ multiplex PCR, the repertoire was profiled, and TCRdb retains in-frame clones only, with some absent. The repertoire holds 30,000 to 35,000 clones, more than 75% seen once, with 6% to 8% in the top ten. The material sequenced was peripheral blood, taken from a patient treated with radiotherapy plus ipilimumab. These receptors originate from a human donor with non-small cell lung cancer who had stable disease on radiotherapy plus ipilimumab. The CDR3 runs from the conserved cysteine through the conserved F or W. The order of the fields is V gene, CDR3 length, J gene, D gene, clone size, CDR3 DNA, CDR3 protein. A D gene is named only where the DNA matches it firmly. Where a row states a size, it is once, few, many or the class of an expanded clone; other rows omit it.

>TRBV7-8|15|TRBJ1-2|TRBD1|-
TGTGCCAGCAGCCCCGGACAGGAACGCAACTATGGCTACACCTTC
CASSPGQERNYGYTF
>TRBV28|13|TRBJ1-2|-|-
TGTGCCAGCAGTTTGGCGGGGGCGCCCGGCTACACCTTC
CASSLAGAPGYTF
>TRBV6-1|14|TRBJ1-5|-|once
TGTGCCAGCAGTTATCAGGGGAACTATCAGCCCCAGCATTTT
CASSYQGNYQPQHF
>TRBV6-6|14|TRBJ2-5|-|-
TGTGCCAGCAGTTACCTCGACACGTCGCAGTCCCAGTACTTC
CASSYLDTSQSQYF
>TRBV19|18|TRBJ1-4|TRBD1|-
TGTGCCAGTAGTGGGACAGCCCGTAGTTTTGTTGCTAATGAAAAACTGTTTTTT
CASSGTARSFVANEKLFF
>TRBV5-1|16|TRBJ1-2|-|-
TGCGCCAGCAGCTTGGAGCGGGCCGGTATGGGGGATGGCTACACCTTC
CASSLERAGMGDGYTF
>TRBV25-1|17|TRBJ2-6|TRBD1|-
TGTGCCAGCAGTGTGGGGACAGGGGGCTCTGGGGCCAACGTCCTGACTTTC
CASSVGTGGSGANVLTF
>TRBV6-1|15|TRBJ2-4|-|-
TGTGCCAGCAGTGCGTTCAGGGAGGCCAAAAACATTCAGTACTTC
CASSAFREAKNIQYF
>TRBV19|17|TRBJ1-3|-|-
TGTGCCAGTACCTTCTCCAGGGGACCCTTCTCTGGAAACACCATATATTTT
CASTFSRGPFSGNTIYF
>TRBV7-6|15|TRBJ1-4|TRBD1|-
TGTGCCAGCAGCCCAACCGGGACAGGGAATGAAAAACTGTTTTTT
CASSPTGTGNEKLFF
>TRBV11-2|15|TRBJ1-2|TRBD1|-
TGTGCCAGCAGCTTAGCAGGGGCAGGGGGTATTGGCTACACCTTC
CASSLAGAGGIGYTF
>TRBV28|12|TRBJ1-2|TRBD1|-
TGTGCCAGCAGTTATACAGGGGATGGCTACACCTTC
CASSYTGDGYTF
>TRBV6-5|13|TRBJ1-2|-|-
TGTGCCAGCAGTGTCTCCGTCCTGGTGGGCTACACCTTC
CASSVSVLVGYTF
>TRBV18|16|TRBJ1-6|-|few
TGTGCCAGCTCACCACCGGTGGCAGTCGGGAATTCACCCCTCCACTTT
CASSPPVAVGNSPLHF
>TRBV7-9|15|TRBJ1-1|-|-
TGTGCCAGCAGCTTTGATGGCGGGATGAACACTGAAGCTTTCTTT
CASSFDGGMNTEAFF
>TRBV30|13|TRBJ1-1|-|-
TGTGCCTGGAGAGCCCCCCCGGGTCCCCAAGCTTTCTTT
CAWRAPPGPQAFF
>TRBV4-1|17|TRBJ2-4|TRBD2|few
TGCGCCAGCAGCCAATCCCCTAGCGGGGGCGGTAGGTACATTCAGTACTTC
CASSQSPSGGGRYIQYF
>TRBV28|14|TRBJ1-2|TRBD1|-
TGTGCCAGCAGTATCACAGGGGTCAAGGATGGCTACACCTTC
CASSITGVKDGYTF
>TRBV20-1|11|TRBJ2-5|-|-
TGCAGTACTGGTTGGGGGGAGACCCAGTACTTC
CSTGWGETQYF
>TRBV2|14|TRBJ2-7|-|-
TGTGCCAGCAGTAGGCAGGCGGGGCACTACGAGCAGTACTTC
CASSRQAGHYEQYF
>TRBV7-6|16|TRBJ2-3|TRBD2|few
TGTGCCAGCAGCCAAAGCCGGGGGGGGAACACAGATACGCAGTATTTT
CASSQSRGGNTDTQYF
>TRBV10-3|15|TRBJ1-5|TRBD1|-
TGTGCCATCAGCGGGACAGGGGTTGGCAATCAGCCCCAGCATTTT
CAISGTGVGNQPQHF
>TRBV5-8|15|TRBJ2-3|TRBD2|-
TGTGCCAGCAGCTTGGCGGGGGGGTGGACAGATACGCAGTATTTT
CASSLAGGWTDTQYF
>TRBV6-5|16|TRBJ1-5|-|-
TGTGCCAGCAGTTACTCAGGGTCAGGGGGCAATCAGCCCCAGCATTTT
CASSYSGSGGNQPQHF
>TRBV5-8|14|TRBJ1-2|-|-
TGTGCCAGCAGCTTATTCGGACAGCTCTATGGCTACACCTTC
CASSLFGQLYGYTF
>TRBV5-1|11|TRBJ1-2|-|-
TGCGCCAGCAGCTCGTCGGGGGGCTACACCTTC
CASSSSGGYTF
>TRBV29-1|11|TRBJ1-2|-|-
TGCAGCGTTGTAGGGGCCCATGGCTACACCTTC
CSVVGAHGYTF
>TRBV29-1|13|TRBJ2-5|-|-
TGCAGCGCTCTAGCAGGGAACCAAGAGACCCAGTACTTC
CSALAGNQETQYF
>TRBV10-1|13|TRBJ2-7|TRBD2|-
TGCGCCAGCAGTAGCGGGGGCTCCTACGAGCAGTACTTC
CASSSGGSYEQYF
>TRBV6-5|14|TRBJ1-1|-|-
TGTGCCAGCAGTTACGATTGGAGGGGAACAGAAGCTTTCTTT
CASSYDWRGTEAFF
>TRBV4-1|16|TRBJ1-3|-|-
TGCGCCAGCAGCCCCCTAACCCCGGGATCTGGAAACACCATATATTTT
CASSPLTPGSGNTIYF